This TCR beta chain emerged from a study of blood T cell repertoires in COVID-19. Study-level information: Donors in the United States, Italy and Spain gave samples during acute or convalescent COVID-19.

The V gene's germline CDR1 is SGHTA and CDR2 FQGNSA. The CDR3 loop spans 15 amino acids. As regards this clone: A junction boundary mismatches the germline segment, possibly from a read error.

In the original workflow: The authors estimated nucleated cell counts from reference gene primer amplification. TCRdb's table, derived via immunoSEQ multiplex PCR, lists solely in-frame clones and lacks some. V, J and clone size derive from that table, while D and trimming were established from the DNA sequence. This table has about 80,000 clones, around 83% appearing once. This sequence originates from a woman in her seventies with acute or convalescent COVID-19. V gene TRBV7-2 combines with J gene TRBJ1-3; D is uncertain. Material for sequencing was peripheral blood. CDR3 region: CASSLVAVIGNIIYF. As DNA, the CDR3 is TGTGCCAGCAGCTTAGTAGCAGTCATTGGAAACATCATATATTTT.